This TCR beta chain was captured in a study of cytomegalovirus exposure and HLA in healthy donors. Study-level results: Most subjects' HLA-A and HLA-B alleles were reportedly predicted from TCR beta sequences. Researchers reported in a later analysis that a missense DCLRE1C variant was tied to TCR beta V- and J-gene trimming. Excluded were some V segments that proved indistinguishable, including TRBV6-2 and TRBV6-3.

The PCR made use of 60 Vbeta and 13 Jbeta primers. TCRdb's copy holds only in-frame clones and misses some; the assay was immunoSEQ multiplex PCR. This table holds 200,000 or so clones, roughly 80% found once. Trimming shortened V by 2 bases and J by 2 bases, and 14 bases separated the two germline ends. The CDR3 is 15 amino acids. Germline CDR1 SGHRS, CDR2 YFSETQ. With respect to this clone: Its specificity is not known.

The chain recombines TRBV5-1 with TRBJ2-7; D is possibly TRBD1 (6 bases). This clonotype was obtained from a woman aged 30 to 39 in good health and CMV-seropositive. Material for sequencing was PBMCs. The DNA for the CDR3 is TGCGCCAGCAGCTTACAGGGAGCAGGGGCCTACGAGCAGTACTTC. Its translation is CASSLQGAGAYEQYF.